Only one count was recorded for the clone carrying this T cell receptor (beta chain). What it recognizes is unknown. The V and J ends lost 2 bases and 13 bases, in that order; junction bases with no gene match: 10. In germline, CDR1 is MNHNS, CDR2 SASEGT. The CDR3 covers 13 residues. Assay used: immunoSEQ multiplex PCR; TCRdb lists only in-frame clones, some missing. The sample shows more than 20,000 clones, about 92% of them seen only once. The data belong to a study of T cell repertoires and Cas9 in healthy adults. Whole-study results and caveats: SpCas9-reactive regulatory T cells reportedly mitigated SpCas9-reactive effector T cells in vitro.

The sequenced sample was CD4+ effector T cells (CD127+, CD25-, CD137-, CD154-) from PBMCs; culture status not recorded. V usage is TRBV6-1 and J usage is TRBJ2-5, with 7 bases aligning to TRBD1. The clonotype was recovered from a human donor in good health. The CDR3 loop is CASSENRDSLLYF. The CDR3 DNA reads as TGTGCCAGCAGTGAAAACCGGGACAGCCTATTGTACTTC.